This T cell receptor (beta chain) appears in the sequencing data of a study of molecular identifiers for immune sequencing clone quantification. TCRdb processed the PCR reads anew with MiXCR; each CDR3 protein has one entry. Among more than 300,000 distinct CDR3 sequences listed, 20% to 25% were seen once. Only a few counts were recorded for this clonotype. The V segment lost 7 bases and the J segment 0 bases; nucleotides outside the gene matches: 6. The CDR3 loop spans 15 amino acids. Germline V lookup: CDR1 KGHDR, CDR2 SFDVKD. The sequenced material came from naive CD8+ T cells from blood, with Jurkat cell RNA spiked in. Subset of the sample: FACS-sorted CD8+CD4-CCR7+CD45RA+ naive T cells. The chain employs TRBV24-1 and TRBJ2-3; 7 bases are shared with TRBD1. This TCR was sampled from a human donor in good health. Some libraries in this study had Jurkat cell RNA spiked in. The CDR3 DNA follows: TGTGCCACCAGGGGGACAGATCCTAGCACAGATACGCAGTATTTT. Residues: CATRGTDPSTDTQYF.